This T cell receptor beta chain was sequenced for a study of cytomegalovirus exposure and HLA in healthy donors. Despite likely unrecorded immune exposures, the donors were nominally healthy at the time of sampling. Germline V gene data show CDR1 as SQVTM and CDR2 as ANQGSEA. The length of the CDR3 is 15 residues. V was cut by 3 bases and J by 7 bases, with 21 bases left in between. Study-wide findings and caveats: In terms of immune exposure information, only CMV serostatus was available.

With respect to this clone: Its antigen is not known.

In the PCR, 60 Vbeta and 13 Jbeta primers were used. The table came from immunoSEQ multiplex PCR; TCRdb's copy has only in-frame clones and leaves some out. The sample consists of roughly 220,000 clones, around 80% of them appearing once. The chain recombines TRBV29-1 with TRBJ1-2, with D maybe TRBD1 (5 bases). This sequence was found in a man over 45 in good health and CMV-seronegative. Input material: PBMCs. This CDR3 is CSVEAPLGGFGGYTF. The CDR3 region has the DNA TGCAGCGTTGAGGCCCCACTTGGGGGGTTCGGTGGCTACACCTTC.